Listed here is a single T cell receptor (beta chain). Since a much larger clone is just one base distant, this may be a read error. Breast cancer patients provided tissue from their axillary draining lymph nodes. MiXCR, run by TCRdb on the multiplex PCR reads, gives a single entry per CDR3 protein. The sample records fewer than 150,000 distinct CDR3 sequences, approximately 21% being singletons. This sample is drawn from a study of breast tumors, draining lymph nodes, adjacent tissues. The CDR3 totals 14 residues. CDR1 is SGHRS and CDR2 is YFSETQ in the germline V gene. V shed 0 bases, J shed 6 bases, and the junction held 2 bases outside the gene matches.

The receptor was isolated from a female donor with breast cancer. Some clones in this sample may be carry-over from other donors' samples. The V and J genes are TRBV5-1 and TRBJ2-2; 7 bases are shared with TRBD2. The sample comprised axillary lymph node tissue. In nucleotides, the CDR3 is TGCGCCAGCAGCTTGGCGGGGAGGGCCGGGGAGCTGTTTTTT. Its translation: CASSLAGRAGELFF.